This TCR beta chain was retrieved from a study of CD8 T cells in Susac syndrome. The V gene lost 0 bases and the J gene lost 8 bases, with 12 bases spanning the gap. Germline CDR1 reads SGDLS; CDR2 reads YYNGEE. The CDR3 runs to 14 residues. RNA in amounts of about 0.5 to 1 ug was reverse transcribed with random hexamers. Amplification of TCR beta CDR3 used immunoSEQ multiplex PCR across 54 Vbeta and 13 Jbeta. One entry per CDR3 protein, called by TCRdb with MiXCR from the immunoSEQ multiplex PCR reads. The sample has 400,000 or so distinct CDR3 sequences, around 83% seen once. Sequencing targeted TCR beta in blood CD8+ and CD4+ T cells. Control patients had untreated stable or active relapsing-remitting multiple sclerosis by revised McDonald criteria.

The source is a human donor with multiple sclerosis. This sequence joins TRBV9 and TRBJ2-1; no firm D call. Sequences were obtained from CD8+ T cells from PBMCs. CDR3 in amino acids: CASSVDLARDEQFF. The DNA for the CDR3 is TGTGCCAGCAGCGTAGACCTCGCAAGGGATGAGCAGTTCTTC.